A selection of T cell receptor beta chains follows, all from one sample in a study of regulatory T cells in long-lasting Graves disease. TCRdb re-called the multiplex PCR reads with MiXCR, one entry per CDR3 protein. The data hold 400,000 to 550,000 distinct CDR3 sequences, with roughly 15% observed a single time. These data were also reused for a study on T cells in Graves' hyperthyroidism and ophthalmopathy.

The sample consisted of peripheral blood mononuclear cells (PBMCs), taken at new diagnosis, from a patient treated with antithyroid drugs. These receptors all stem from a young woman with Graves disease. Both conserved end residues are trimmed from each CDR3. The order of the fields is CDR3 protein, J gene, V gene, clone size. Rows may omit the clone size; those that give it use once, few, many or a size class.

AWGSELKTYEQY,TRBJ2-7,TRBV30,-
ASSDTAGNTIY,TRBJ1-3,TRBV3-1,many
ASSQVVAAGELF,TRBJ2-2,TRBV3-1,many
ASSYGSYIAEAF,TRBJ1-1,TRBV6-2/TRBV6-3,few
ASSQDQPGKTGELF,TRBJ2-2,TRBV4-3,once
ASSSLSSRAPYERY,TRBJ2-3,TRBV7-3,-
ASSPGVGTWD,TRBJ2-7,TRBV3-1,few
SARWGAGETQY,-,TRBV20-1,few
ASSLEGQGPHEQY,TRBJ2-7,TRBV5-1,many
ASSVRASGETEQY,TRBJ2-7,TRBV2,many
ASSLAGQGHEQF,TRBJ2-1,TRBV7-9,-
ASSSRQATSYNEQF,TRBJ2-1,TRBV28,many
ASSSTGGSTDTQY,TRBJ2-3,TRBV19,few
ASSFQTTVNTEAF,TRBJ1-1,TRBV6-5,many
ASSLDGTDNEQF,TRBJ2-1,TRBV7-9,many
ASSMGRVGEKLF,TRBJ1-4,TRBV19,-
ASSFLGYEQF,TRBJ2-1,TRBV12-3/TRBV12-4,-
AISSTGGNIQY,TRBJ2-4,TRBV10-3,-
ASSQEGVTYNEQF,TRBJ2-1,TRBV3-1,-
ASSQDGAYEQY,TRBJ2-7,TRBV5-1,few
ASSYSGQGASLDGYT,TRBJ1-2,TRBV6-5,many
ASSPRTPSTDTQY,TRBJ2-3,TRBV11-1,many
ASSSTSFHEQY,TRBJ2-7,TRBV12-3/TRBV12-4,many
ASSQDTTSKLF,TRBJ1-4,TRBV4-2,-
ASSLLGVTGTTEAF,TRBJ1-1,TRBV5-1,many
ASSFGVETEAF,TRBJ1-1,TRBV28,-
ASSSPSGRDTQY,TRBJ2-3,TRBV5-5,-
SARDDRGNEQF,TRBJ2-1,TRBV20-1,few
ASSVTGSTYEQY,TRBJ2-7,TRBV9,few
SARGLQHRFAGELF,TRBJ2-2,TRBV20-1,-
ASRLDSFNEQF,TRBJ2-1,TRBV2,-
ASSLLGTGNIQY,TRBJ2-4,TRBV27,many
ASSGQGVGSPLH,TRBJ1-6,TRBV2,many
ASSAGQNTGELF,TRBJ2-2,TRBV13,-
ASREAGTYEQY,TRBJ2-7,TRBV28,many
ASSVLGADRTTYNEQF,TRBJ2-1,TRBV28,many
ASRMGLKAF,TRBJ1-1,TRBV19,-
ASSLREGQETQY,TRBJ2-5,TRBV12-3/TRBV12-4,many
ASSHIRGSSGNTIY,TRBJ1-3,TRBV7-2,-
ASSTNRGNNYGYT,TRBJ1-2,TRBV19,few
SVALGGWGIYTGELF,TRBJ2-2,TRBV29-1,few
ASSLGDSFTSTDTQY,TRBJ2-3,TRBV7-2,many
ASSLGAKGTETQY,TRBJ2-5,TRBV7-9,many
ASSETTGYYNEQF,TRBJ2-1,TRBV7-9,many
ASSAFLGGLTGELF,TRBJ2-2,TRBV10-2,once
ASSILSGGRGAEAF,TRBJ1-1,TRBV19,few
ASSLRLAGDAEQF,TRBJ2-1,TRBV11-2,many
ASSGLQGDAYEQY,TRBJ2-7,TRBV7-2,many
ASSSVAGAFADTQY,TRBJ2-3,TRBV5-1,many
ASSATRLAGYNEQF,TRBJ2-1,TRBV9,few
ASSGGGFTYGYT,TRBJ1-2,TRBV27,-
ASSSPRARRYEQY,TRBJ2-7,TRBV28,few
ASSPNLVSGHNSPLH,TRBJ1-6,TRBV18,many
ASSLTRLAGDNEQF,TRBJ2-1,TRBV7-3,many
AWNTGGGSPLH,TRBJ1-6,TRBV30,few